A selection of T cell receptor beta chains follows, all from one sample in a study of blood T cell repertoires in COVID-19. The data were produced by immunoSEQ multiplex PCR, yet TCRdb's version contains in-frame clones alone and is incomplete. The table records roughly 300,000 clones, about 87% of them present only once. Material: PBMCs or T cells enriched from blood (not recorded which). Receptors were obtained from a woman in her twenties or thirties who had recovered from COVID-19. Each CDR3 is given with its conserved first and last residue. D genes are given only for firm matches. Only some rows state a clone size, as once, few, many or a class for expanded clones.

J	V	D	size	CDR3	DNA
TRBJ1-2	TRBV19	TRBD1	once	CASRVDHGTERRYGYTF	TGTGCCAGTAGAGTAGATCACGGGACAGAGAGGAGGTATGGCTACACCTTC
TRBJ2-2	TRBV2	TRBD2	.	CASNLAGNTGELFF	TGTGCCAGCAATCTAGCGGGCAACACCGGGGAGCTGTTTTTT
TRBJ2-7	TRBV11-2	TRBD1	.	CASSLPWTGREQYF	TGTGCCAGCAGCTTGCCCTGGACAGGCCGGGAGCAGTACTTC
TRBJ2-7	TRBV6-5	TRBD2	.	CASSGGGGPSYEQYF	TGTGCCAGCAGCGGGGGCGGGGGGCCCTCCTACGAGCAGTACTTC
TRBJ2-5	TRBV12-3/TRBV12-4	.	once	CASSYQLQETQYF	TGTGCCAGCAGTTATCAACTTCAAGAGACCCAGTACTTC
TRBJ1-3	TRBV3-1/TRBV3-2	.	.	CASSQVRQDSSGNTIYF	TGTGCCAGCAGCCAAGTAAGACAGGACAGCTCTGGAAACACCATATATTTT
TRBJ2-2	TRBV24-1	TRBD2	.	CATGVAGGSTGELFF	TGTGCCACCGGAGTAGCGGGGGGAAGTACCGGAGAGCTGTTTTTT
TRBJ1-6	TRBV18	.	.	CASSPNWEGSHPPLHF	TGTGCCAGCTCACCAAACTGGGAGGGAAGCCATCCACCCCTCCACTTT
TRBJ2-1	TRBV2	TRBD2	.	CASSVRPAGGLGEQFF	TGTGCCAGCAGTGTCCGGCCAGCGGGGGGGCTAGGTGAGCAGTTCTTC
TRBJ1-1	TRBV29-1	.	.	CSVVVRREAFF	TGCAGCGTTGTCGTGCGGAGAGAAGCTTTCTTT
TRBJ1-4	TRBV3-1/TRBV3-2	.	once	CASSRTATNEKLFF	TGTGCCAGCAGCCGGACAGCCACTAATGAAAAACTGTTTTTT